The 25 T cell receptor beta chains in this list originate from one sample, sequenced in a study of T-cell memory formation after mild COVID-19 (dated by TCRdb to 2020 to 2022). Libraries were constructed by 5' RACE. For sequencing, an Illumina NovaSeq 6000 was employed. TCRdb's own reprocessing of the public reads used fastp at Q25 and MiXCR and kept productive beta chains. When rows share a CDR3 protein, they turn into one entry using the most common DNA and genes. In this sample the table shows about 55,000 distinct CDR3 sequences, over 7.5% of which occur a single time. Of the sample, 1.2% is held by the ten largest clones. Sequencing input: PBMCs or a T cell subset sorted from them (not recorded which). The receptors originated from a man younger than 35 who had mild COVID-19 (a few samples of this study predate the infection). The sample titles of this study are shuffled in the database, so cell type and time point are left out; the donor was told from shared clones.

This clonotype occurred a few times. The genes are TRBV7-2 and TRBJ2-3; D could derive from TRBD1 or TRBD2 (5 bases each). The CDR3 length is 16 residues. Germline values: CDR1 SGHTA, CDR2 FQGNSA. Trimming took 1 base from V and 2 from J, leaving 13 bases between them. The CDR3 protein is CASSLVGVGFTDTQYF. The CDR3 DNA reads as TGTGCCAGCAGCTTAGTGGGGGTTGGGTTCACAGATACGCAGTATTTT. Using reference TRBV7-2 and TRBJ2-3 for the parts outside the CDR3, the full variable domain is GAGVSQSPSNKVTEKGKDVELRCDPISGHTALYWYRQSLGQGLEFLIYFQGNSAPDKSGLPSDRFSAERTGGSVSTLTIQRTQQEDSAVYLCASSLVGVGFTDTQYFGPGTRLTVL.

The rearrangement links TRBV3-1 to TRBJ2-4; either TRBD1 or TRBD2 may supply D (6 bases each). The CDR3 loop spans 14 amino acids. CDR1 and CDR2 (germline): LGHDT, YNNKEL (reference sequence). Trimming stripped 1 base from V and 12 bases from J, with 16 bases between. The DNA for the CDR3 is TGTGCCAGCAGCCAAGGGGGGGTGTGGACAGATCAGTACTTC. The encoded protein is CASSQGGVWTDQYF.

The rearrangement links TRBV24-1 to TRBJ2-2; no definite D call. Germline V lookup: CDR1 KGHDR, CDR2 SFDVKD. The CDR3 extends over 13 amino acids. V lost 9 bases, J lost 0 bases, and 7 bases lay in between. The CDR3 loop reads CATLDTNTGELFF. CDR3 DNA sequence: TGTGCCACCCTCGACACGAACACCGGGGAGCTGTTTTTT.

The table lists this clonotype with a few counts. The rearrangement joins TRBV7-2 to TRBJ2-4; D possibly corresponds to TRBD2 (6 bases). CDR1 is SGHTA and CDR2 is FQGNSA in the germline V gene. This CDR3 has 16 amino acids. Deletions cut 5 bases from V and 7 bases from J, with 21 bases between. CDR3 nucleotides: TGTGCCAGCAGCCCTACGCGGGGATCCGCGGGGAACATTCAGTACTTC. Translating gives CASSPTRGSAGNIQYF. Based on the CDR3 plus reference TRBV7-2 and TRBJ2-4, the full variable domain is GAGVSQSPSNKVTEKGKDVELRCDPISGHTALYWYRQSLGQGLEFLIYFQGNSAPDKSGLPSDRFSAERTGGSVSTLTIQRTQQEDSAVYLCASSPTRGSAGNIQYFGAGTRLSVL.

This clonotype came up a few times. The CDR3 sequence: CSAREGQGNTEAFF. In DNA form, the CDR3 reads TGCAGTGCTAGAGAGGGACAGGGTAACACTGAAGCTTTCTTT. The chain is built from TRBV20-1 and TRBJ1-1; 9 bases are a match to TRBD1. Germline V gives CDR1 DFQATT, CDR2 SNEGSKA (reference sequence). The CDR3 consists of 14 residues. V was pared by 0 bases and J by 2 bases, with 1 base of the junction left unmatched.

This chain uses TRBV7-2 with TRBJ2-7, with a possible D match to TRBD1 (6 bases). The V gene's germline CDR1 is SGHTA and CDR2 FQGNSA. Trimming took 4 bases from V and 4 from J, leaving 17 bases between them. CDR3 length: 15 residues. The CDR3 DNA reads TGTGCCAGCAGCTCATACACAGGGTCCAGGTACGAGCAGTACGTC. It translates to CASSSYTGSRYEQYV.

V is TRBV20-1 and J is TRBJ2-4; D is perhaps TRBD1 or TRBD2 (5 bases each). Trimming took 7 bases from V and 6 from J, leaving 19 bases between them. From germline, CDR1 is DFQATT and CDR2 SNEGSKA (reference sequence). The CDR3 is 14 amino acids. CDR3 sequence (DNA): TGCAGTGGGGACCTAGGCCCGAGGGGAAACATTCAGTACTTC. It translates to CSGDLGPRGNIQYF.

This clonotype was seen a handful of times. The J gene is TRBJ2-3, the V gene TRBV7-9; TRBD2 aligns across 9 bases. V lost 3 bases and J lost 2; bases outside the gene matches: 6. The germline V gene has CDR1 SEHNR and CDR2 FQNEAQ (reference sequence). The CDR3 length is 16 residues. The CDR3 region has the DNA TGTGCCAGCAGCTTCCTCGGCGGGGGGGTCACAGATACGCAGTATTTT. Protein sequence: CASSFLGGGVTDTQYF.

The sample holds a few counts of this clonotype. The rearrangement joins TRBV20-1 to TRBJ2-7, with a possible D match to TRBD1 (5 bases). The length of the CDR3 is 13 residues. Trimming stripped 1 base from V and 8 bases from J, with 15 bases between. Germline loops: CDR1 DFQATT, CDR2 SNEGSKA (reference sequence). DNA for the CDR3: TGCAGTGCTAGAGGGGGCTCGAGTACGAAGCAGTACGTC. Its protein is CSARGGSSTKQYV.

This clonotype was found a few times. This rearrangement joins TRBV12-3 or TRBV12-4 to TRBJ1-1; no clear D gene. The V and J ends lost 5 bases and 0 bases respectively, with 7 bases between them. CDR3 length: 13 amino acids. CDR3 residues: CASSLVMNTEAFF. CDR3 coding DNA: TGTGCCAGCAGTCTCGTTATGAACACTGAAGCTTTCTTT.

This clonotype has just a few counts. The chain combines TRBV7-2 with TRBJ2-2, with no clear D. The CDR3 extends over 13 amino acids. V lost 2 bases and J lost 4, with 5 bases in between. Germline V lookup: CDR1 SGHTA, CDR2 FQGNSA. The DNA of the CDR3 is TGTGCCAGCAGCTTACTAACCACCGGGGAGCTGTTTTTT. Translating gives CASSLLTTGELFF. The variable domain in full, completed from reference TRBV7-2 and TRBJ2-2, reads GAGVSQSPSNKVTEKGKDVELRCDPISGHTALYWYRQSLGQGLEFLIYFQGNSAPDKSGLPSDRFSAERTGGSVSTLTIQRTQQEDSAVYLCASSLLTTGELFFGEGSRLTVL.

A few counts support this clonotype. The V gene is TRBV29-1, the J gene TRBJ2-1, with 7 bases matching TRBD1. The CDR3 sequence is 12 residues long. Germline values: CDR1 SQVTM, CDR2 ANQGSEA. J was trimmed by 6 bases and V by 7 bases; bases with no gene match: 6. CDR3 nucleotides: TGCAGCGGTGGGGACAGAATCAATGAGCAGTTCTTC. Protein sequence: CSGGDRINEQFF.

This clonotype was observed a few times. This rearrangement joins TRBV5-1 to TRBJ1-2, with a weak D call TRBD1 (6 bases). The CDR3 has 14 amino acids. The germline CDR1 and CDR2 sequences are SGHRS and YFSETQ. V lost 2 bases and J lost 4, with 12 bases in between. The CDR3 is CASSFHGQTYGYTF. The DNA of the CDR3 is TGCGCCAGCAGCTTTCACGGACAGACCTATGGCTACACCTTC.

V is TRBV5-1 and J is TRBJ2-2, with no clear D. Germline V gene sequence: CDR1 SGHRS, CDR2 YFSETQ. The V and J ends lost 4 bases and 1 base respectively, with 8 bases between them. The CDR3 loop spans 14 amino acids. DNA for the CDR3: TGCGCCAGCAGCCCTCAACAGAACACCGGGGAGCTGTTTTTT. Protein product: CASSPQQNTGELFF.

This clonotype has a count of ten or more. The chain combines TRBV10-3 with TRBJ2-3, with TRBD1 identical over 7 bases. Germline CDR1 reads ENHRY; CDR2 reads SYGVKD. This CDR3 has 14 residues. The V gene end was trimmed by 10 bases and the J gene end by 2 bases; junction bases not matched to a gene: 9. The CDR3 is CATTGDTDTDTQYF. The CDR3 DNA is TGTGCCACCACAGGGGATACAGACACAGATACGCAGTATTTT.

The rearrangement links TRBV7-6 to TRBJ2-5, with 7 bases identical to TRBD2. V gave up 1 base and J gave up 1 base; unmatched junction bases: 6. Germline V gene data show CDR1 as SGHVS and CDR2 as FNYEAQ. The CDR3 runs 16 residues. DNA of the CDR3: TGTGCCAGCAGCTTAGGGGAGGGAACCCCCCAAGAGACCCAGTACTTC. Its protein is CASSLGEGTPQETQYF.

The chain has TRBV5-4 and TRBJ2-1; 9 nucleotides align to TRBD2. V lost 1 base and J lost 2; bases outside the gene matches: 1. Germline V lookup: CDR1 SGHNT, CDR2 YYREEE (reference sequence). The CDR3 is 15 amino acids. The CDR3, as DNA: TGTGCCAGCAGCTTGACTAGCGGGCCCTACAATGAGCAGTTCTTC. This sequence encodes CASSLTSGPYNEQFF.

This clonotype appeared a few times. The gene calls are TRBV20-1 and TRBJ2-7; tentatively, D is TRBD1 (6 bases). V was cut by 4 bases and J by 4 bases, with 14 bases left in between. Germline CDR1 is DFQATT and CDR2 is SNEGSKA (reference sequence). This CDR3 region has 13 residues. CDR3 sequence (DNA): TGCAGTGCTATCCCGGACAGCCAGTACGAGCAGTACTTC. Translating it yields CSAIPDSQYEQYF.

In its sample, this clonotype was seen a few times. The chain carries TRBV4-1 and TRBJ2-1, with 8 bases lining up with TRBD2. V was pared by 0 bases and J by 5 bases, with 12 bases of the junction left unmatched. Per germline, CDR1 MGHRA and CDR2 YSYEKL. The CDR3 runs 18 residues. The CDR3 region is CASSQDSPASGGHNEQFF. The CDR3 bases are TGCGCCAGCAGCCAAGATTCCCCGGCGAGCGGGGGCCACAATGAGCAGTTCTTC.

This clonotype has only a few counts. V gene TRBV12-3 or TRBV12-4 combines with J gene TRBJ2-2; tentatively, D is TRBD1 or TRBD2 (6 bases each). V shed 7 bases and J shed 7 bases, with 19 bases lying between them. CDR3 length: 15 amino acids. CDR3 amino acids: CASTPRGASVGELFF. In nucleotides, the CDR3 is TGTGCCAGCACTCCAAGGGGGGCGTCAGTCGGGGAGCTGTTTTTT.

The V call is TRBV12-3 or TRBV12-4, the J call TRBJ2-2; TRBD1 is a possible D gene (5 bases). V shed 3 bases and J shed 7 bases, with 15 bases lying between them. The CDR3 is made up of 15 amino acids. The CDR3 sequence is CASSLGKGRIGELFF. CDR3 coding DNA: TGTGCCAGCAGTTTGGGGAAGGGGCGGATCGGGGAGCTGTTTTTT.

The chain couples TRBV7-8 to TRBJ2-7; D not resolved. The V end lost 3 bases, the J end lost 3 bases, and 9 bases lay between the germline ends. Per germline, CDR1 SGHVS and CDR2 FQNEAQ. This CDR3 contains 13 residues. The CDR3 here is CASSFGPLYEQYV. In DNA, the CDR3 is TGTGCCAGCAGCTTCGGGCCTCTCTACGAGCAGTACGTC.

In its sample, this clonotype was seen a few times. This chain uses TRBV7-2 with TRBJ2-6, with unresolved D. Trimming shortened V by 5 bases and J by 0 bases, and 11 bases separated the two germline ends. The germline CDR1 and CDR2 sequences are SGHTA and FQGNSA. The CDR3 covers 16 residues. The CDR3 loop reads CASSVNQYSGANVLTF. The CDR3 DNA reads as TGTGCCAGCAGCGTAAACCAGTACTCTGGGGCCAACGTCCTGACTTTC.

This clonotype has only a few counts. V usage is TRBV7-2 and J usage is TRBJ1-6; D is unresolved. CDR3 length: 13 residues. Germline lookup yields CDR1 SGHTA and CDR2 FQGNSA. V was trimmed by 2 bases and J by 11 bases, leaving 10 bases between them. The CDR3 coding sequence is TGTGCCAGCAGCTTAACAACCGCCCCACCCCTCCACTTT. Its protein is CASSLTTAPPLHF.

The V call is TRBV6-2 or TRBV6-3, the J call TRBJ2-5, with TRBD2 identical over 12 bases. Per germline, CDR1 MNHEY and CDR2 SVGEGT. CDR3 length equals 14 residues. Trimming took 6 bases from V and 5 from J; bases not matched to a gene: 4. As DNA, the CDR3 is TGTGCCAGCAGGCCGCTAGCGGGGGGGGAGACCCAGTACTTC. Its translation is CASRPLAGGETQYF.